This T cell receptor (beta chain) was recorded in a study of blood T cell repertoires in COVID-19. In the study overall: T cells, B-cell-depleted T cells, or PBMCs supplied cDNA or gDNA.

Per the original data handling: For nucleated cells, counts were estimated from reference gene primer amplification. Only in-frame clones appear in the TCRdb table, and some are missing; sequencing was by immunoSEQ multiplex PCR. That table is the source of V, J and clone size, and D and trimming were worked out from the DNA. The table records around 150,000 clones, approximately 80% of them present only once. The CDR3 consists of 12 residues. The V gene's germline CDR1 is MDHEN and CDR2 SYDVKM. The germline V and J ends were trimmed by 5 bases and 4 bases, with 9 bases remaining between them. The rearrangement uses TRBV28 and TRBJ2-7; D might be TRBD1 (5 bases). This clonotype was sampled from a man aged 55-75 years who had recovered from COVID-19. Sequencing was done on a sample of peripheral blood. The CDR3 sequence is CASSPPGYEQYF. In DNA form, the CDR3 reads TGTGCCAGCAGTCCCCCAGGGTACGAGCAGTACTTC.